These 26 T cell receptor beta chains were all obtained from the same sample, sequenced in a study of siplizumab effects on memory and regulatory T cells. Generated by immunoSEQ multiplex PCR, the TCRdb table keeps only in-frame clones and is missing some. The sample contains 85,000 to 90,000 clones, around 90% of which appear only once. Sequences were obtained from CD4+ T cells sorted from blood. These receptors originate from a human donor in good health.

The sample holds a few counts of this clone. The CDR3 DNA is TGTGCCAGCTCACTGGGAGGTGAAGCTTTCTTT. This translates into CASSLGGEAFF. The V call is TRBV18, the J call TRBJ1-1; D remains unclear. Deletions cut 4 bases from V and 7 bases from J, with 7 bases between. Germline V gives CDR1 KGHSH, CDR2 LQKENI. CDR3 length equals 11 residues.

J is TRBJ2-7 and V is TRBV10-3; TRBD1 aligns across 12 bases. The junction had 1 base not matched to a gene; V was cut back by 0 bases and J by 4 bases. Germline CDR1 reads ENHRY; CDR2 reads SYGVKD. The CDR3 length is 15 residues. CDR3 sequence reads: CAISESGQGAYEQYF. CDR3 bases: TGTGCCATCAGTGAGTCGGGACAGGGGGCGTACGAGCAGTACTTC.

This chain links TRBV9 with TRBJ1-2, with no clear D. Germline V gene lookup returns CDR1 SGDLS and CDR2 YYNGEE. The ends were cut back, 0 bases at V and 4 bases at J, with 10 bases in the middle. The CDR3 runs 14 residues. The CDR3 reads CASSVGDMPYGYTF. For the CDR3, the DNA is TGTGCCAGCAGCGTAGGTGACATGCCCTATGGCTACACCTTC.

This clone was observed once. The V gene is TRBV28, the J gene TRBJ2-3; TRBD2 matches 10 bases. The V gene end was trimmed by 10 bases and the J gene end by 2 bases; junction bases not matched to a gene: 6. The CDR3 runs to 14 residues. Germline assignment: CDR1 MDHEN and CDR2 SYDVKM. The DNA of the CDR3 is TGTGCCACTGAGCGGGAGGGCCTCACAGATACGCAGTATTTT. This encodes CATEREGLTDTQYF.

The V gene is TRBV7-9, the J gene TRBJ1-2, with D perhaps TRBD1 (6 bases). V lost 5 bases and J lost 4, with 17 bases in between. Germline-derived CDR1 and CDR2 are SEHNR and FQNEAQ (reference sequence). The CDR3 has 15 residues. The CDR3 sequence is CASSLSDSDLYGYTF. The CDR3 nucleotides are TGTGCCAGCAGCCTTTCGGACAGCGACCTCTATGGCTACACCTTC.

This clone turned up a few times. V and J are TRBV5-1 and TRBJ2-5; 7 nucleotides align to TRBD1. V trimming: 0 bases; J trimming: 9 bases; junction bases outside the gene matches: 17. This CDR3 comprises 17 residues. Germline CDR1 and CDR2: SGHRS and YFSETQ. Written as DNA, the CDR3 is TGCGCCAGCAGCTTGGGACCCACGGGACAGAGGAAAATTGCCCAGTACTTC. The encoded protein is CASSLGPTGQRKIAQYF.

The V and J genes are TRBV7-8 and TRBJ1-2; 11 bases match TRBD1. The ends lost 5 bases at V and 7 bases at J; junction bases unmatched: 9. The CDR3 sequence is 15 residues long. CDR1 and CDR2 (germline): SGHVS, FQNEAQ. The CDR3 coding sequence is TGTGCCAGCAGCCCCCTCGGACAGGGGGCTGGTGGCTACACCTTC. This gives the protein CASSPLGQGAGGYTF.

CDR3 DNA: TGTGCCAGCTCACCAATACTAGCGGGAGGGCCCGACACCGGGGAGCTGTTTTTT. Protein: CASSPILAGGPDTGELFF. The chain joins TRBV18 to TRBJ2-2; 13 nucleotides match TRBD2. CDR1 is KGHSH, CDR2 LQKENI, per germline. The J segment lost 3 bases and the V segment lost 2 bases, leaving 6 bases of the junction unmatched. The CDR3 has 18 amino acids.

The genes are TRBV11-2 and TRBJ2-3, with a possible D match to TRBD1 (5 bases). Trimming removed 5 bases from V and 1 base from J, with 10 bases in between. Germline CDR1 is SGHAT and CDR2 is FQNNGV. There are 14 residues in the CDR3. This CDR3 is CASSHRQCTDTQYF. The CDR3 DNA follows: TGTGCCAGCAGCCATCGACAGTGCACAGATACGCAGTATTTT. The whole variable domain, remainder taken from reference TRBV11-2 and TRBJ2-3, is EAGVAQSPRYKIIEKRQSVAFWCNPISGHATLYWYQQILGQGPKLLIQFQNNGVVDDSQLPKDRFSAERLKGVDSTLKIQPAKLEDSAVYLCASSHRQCTDTQYFGPGTRLTVL.

The chain employs TRBV28 and TRBJ1-3; no clear D gene. Trimming stripped 4 bases from V and 0 bases from J, with 13 bases between. Germline V CDR1 and CDR2: MDHEN, SYDVKM. The CDR3 runs to 16 residues. CDR3 coding DNA: TGTGCCAGCAGTTGGGGAGTTCGGAGCTCTGGAAACACCATATATTTT. It translates to CASSWGVRSSGNTIYF.

The chain is built from TRBV12-5 and TRBJ2-3, with a possible D match to TRBD2 (5 bases). Germline lookup yields CDR1 LGHNT and CDR2 FRNRAP. CDR3 length: 17 amino acids. Trimming left V 1 base short and J 1 base short, with 15 bases between. The CDR3 region has the DNA TGTGCTAGTGGTTTGGCCATAACTAGTGTCCGCACAGATACGCAGTATTTT. As protein: CASGLAITSVRTDTQYF.

Turning to this clone: A read error may account for a junction end that differs from germline. The chain carries TRBV7-7 and TRBJ2-5; no reliable D call. Germline lookup yields CDR1 SSHAT and CDR2 FNYEAQ (reference sequence). This CDR3 has 14 amino acids. The DNA for the CDR3 is TGTGCTAGCAGCTTACTGTTCGCACAAGAGACCCAGTACTTC. It codes for CASSLLFAQETQYF.

This clone came up a few times. V is TRBV4-1 and J is TRBJ1-5, with 7 bases identical to TRBD1. The CDR3 has 15 amino acids. Trimming cost V 8 bases and J 0 bases; bases outside gene matches: 7. From germline, CDR1 is MGHRA and CDR2 YSYEKL. The CDR3 sequence is CASEQGLYSNQPQHF. CDR3 DNA: TGCGCCAGCGAACAGGGGCTGTATAGCAATCAGCCCCAGCATTTT.

This clone was found once. The J gene is TRBJ2-1, the V gene TRBV19; the match to TRBD2 covers 7 bases. The V and J ends lost 3 bases and 4 bases, in that order; junction bases with no gene match: 6. Germline V gene sequence: CDR1 LNHDA, CDR2 SQIVND (reference sequence). This CDR3 contains 15 residues. CDR3 loop: CASSMGAGVYNEQFF. The CDR3, as DNA: TGTGCCAGTAGTATGGGCGCGGGAGTGTACAATGAGCAGTTCTTC.

The chain uses TRBV6-4 and TRBJ2-3, with TRBD1 matching 8 bases. The V gene end was trimmed by 5 bases and the J gene end by 3 bases; junction bases not matched to a gene: 4. Germline CDR1 is MRHNA and CDR2 is SNTAGT. CDR3 length equals 14 residues. Here the CDR3 reads CASSKGTGTDTQYF. For the CDR3, the DNA is TGTGCCAGCAGTAAGGGGACAGGTACAGATACGCAGTATTTT.

CDR3 in amino acids: CASSSFTGQGDYGYTF. CDR3 sequence (DNA): TGTGCCAGCAGTTCCTTTACGGGACAGGGGGACTATGGCTACACCTTC. The genes are TRBV28 and TRBJ1-2; TRBD1 matches 11 bases. V lost 4 bases, J lost 3 bases, and 7 bases stayed unmatched. The CDR3 consists of 16 residues. Germline CDR1 is MDHEN and CDR2 is SYDVKM.

This chain connects TRBV11-2 to TRBJ1-1; tentative D call: TRBD1 (5 bases). Trimming left V 4 bases short and J 9 bases short, with 9 bases between. Per the germline V gene, CDR1 is SGHAT and CDR2 is FQNNGV. The CDR3 sequence is 11 residues long. For the CDR3, the DNA is TGTGCCAGCAGCTCCCGGACAAAAGCTTTCTTT. Translating gives CASSSRTKAFF.

This chain connects TRBV28 to TRBJ2-3; 9 nucleotides agree with TRBD1. CDR1 and CDR2 (germline): MDHEN, SYDVKM. Germline trimming cut 6 bases from V and 2 bases from J; bases unmatched to any gene: 6. The CDR3 sequence is 15 residues long. CDR3 in DNA: TGTGCCAGCAGACGCGGGACAGGGTACACAGATACGCAGTATTTT. Protein sequence: CASRRGTGYTDTQYF.

This clone has a handful of counts. This rearrangement joins TRBV6-5 to TRBJ1-2, with TRBD1 identical over 9 bases. The germline gives CDR1 MNHEY, CDR2 SVGAGI. V lost 7 bases to trimming and J lost 7 bases; unmatched junction nucleotides: 10. The CDR3 covers 14 residues. The CDR3 DNA follows: TGTGCCAGCACCCCGGGACAGGGCTGGAGTGGCTACACCTTC. Its protein product is CASTPGQGWSGYTF.

The rearrangement joins TRBV7-3 to TRBJ2-2; D may be TRBD1 (5 bases). The length of the CDR3 is 14 residues. Germline loops: CDR1 SGHTA, CDR2 FQGTGA. V lost 2 bases and J 2 bases, leaving 6 bases between the germline ends. The CDR3 loop is CASSLQGNTGELFF. Here the CDR3 DNA reads TGTGCCAGCAGCTTACAGGGCAACACCGGGGAGCTGTTTTTT.

The chain employs TRBV9 and TRBJ2-7, with D possibly being TRBD2 (6 bases). The CDR3 is 13 amino acids. Germline V lookup: CDR1 SGDLS, CDR2 YYNGEE. V lost 4 bases to trimming and J lost 1 base, with 9 bases between them. The CDR3 DNA is TGTGCCAGCAGCTTCCGGGGGTCCTACGAGCAGTACTTC. Protein sequence: CASSFRGSYEQYF.

The chain uses TRBV2 and TRBJ2-2; 15 bases match TRBD2. Germline assignment: CDR1 SNHLY and CDR2 FYNNEI. This CDR3 contains 16 residues. The ends lost 5 bases at V and 7 bases at J; junction bases unmatched: 5. In DNA, the CDR3 is TGTGCCAGCAGTTGGACTAGCGGGAGGGCCGACGGGGAGCTGTTTTTT. It is translated as CASSWTSGRADGELFF.

J is TRBJ2-7 and V is TRBV5-1; 10 bases match TRBD1. V lost 7 bases, J lost 6 bases, and 13 bases stayed unmatched. Germline loops: CDR1 SGHRS, CDR2 YFSETQ. The CDR3 extends over 15 amino acids. DNA for the CDR3: TGCGCCAGCTCCCCCGGGACAGGGGTAGGAGCCGAGCAGTACTTC. Residues: CASSPGTGVGAEQYF.

This rearrangement joins TRBV5-4 to TRBJ1-1; 7 bases agree with TRBD1. CDR3 length equals 16 residues. V dropped 3 bases and J dropped 1; count of bases not matched to a gene: 9. The germline V gene has CDR1 SGHNT and CDR2 YYREEE (reference sequence). The CDR3 loop reads CASSWGQTKWNTEAFF. Here the CDR3 DNA reads TGTGCCAGCAGCTGGGGACAGACAAAATGGAACACTGAAGCTTTCTTT.

CDR3: CASSPRAGRNQPQHF. CDR3 DNA: TGTGCCAGCAGCCCTCGGGCAGGTCGCAATCAGCCCCAGCATTTT. The V gene is TRBV5-5, the J gene TRBJ1-5; D is ambiguous. There are 15 residues in the CDR3. Germline V gene lookup returns CDR1 SGHKS and CDR2 YYEKEE (reference sequence). Between the trimmed V and J ends, which lost 4 bases and 2 bases, there was a span of 13 bases. Full variable domain (missing parts from reference TRBV5-5 and TRBJ1-5): DAGVTQSPTHLIKTRGQQVTLRCSPISGHKSVSWYQQVLGQGPQFIFQYYEKEERGRGNFPDRFSARQFPNYSSELNVNALLLGDSALYLCASSPRAGRNQPQHFGDGTRLSIL.

The CDR3, as DNA: TGTGCCAGTAGTACCCTCACTGGGAATGAGCAGTTCTTC. It translates to CASSTLTGNEQFF. The rearrangement uses TRBV19 and TRBJ2-1; D uncertain. This CDR3 has 13 amino acids. Trimming shortened V by 4 bases and J by 7 bases, and 11 bases separated the two germline ends. Germline assignment: CDR1 LNHDA and CDR2 SQIVND (reference sequence).